This T cell receptor (beta chain) was recovered during a study of T cells in Graves' hyperthyroidism and ophthalmopathy. The CDR3 is made up of 15 amino acids. Deletions cut 3 bases from V and 3 bases from J, with 14 bases between. Germline V gene sequence: CDR1 SGHVS, CDR2 FQNEAQ. Study-wide points: In blood, most of the thyroid clonotypes expanded above 0.001 were also present.

What was amplified from RNA transcripts were TCR beta CDR3 regions. First-round RT-PCR of the TCR CDR3 relied on the HTBI primer set. TCRdb used MiXCR to reprocess the multiplex PCR reads, holding one entry per CDR3 protein. The sample has approximately 600,000 distinct CDR3 sequences, around 16% seen once. This clonotype was found many times. The antigen remains undetermined. The material sequenced was blood. This receptor was obtained from a woman in her 30s with Graves' hyperthyroidism. This chain links TRBV7-8 with TRBJ1-1, with D unclear. CDR3 sequence reads: CASSFDLGGDTEAFF. The CDR3 DNA is TGTGCCAGCAGCTTTGACCTGGGCGGGGACACTGAAGCTTTCTTT.